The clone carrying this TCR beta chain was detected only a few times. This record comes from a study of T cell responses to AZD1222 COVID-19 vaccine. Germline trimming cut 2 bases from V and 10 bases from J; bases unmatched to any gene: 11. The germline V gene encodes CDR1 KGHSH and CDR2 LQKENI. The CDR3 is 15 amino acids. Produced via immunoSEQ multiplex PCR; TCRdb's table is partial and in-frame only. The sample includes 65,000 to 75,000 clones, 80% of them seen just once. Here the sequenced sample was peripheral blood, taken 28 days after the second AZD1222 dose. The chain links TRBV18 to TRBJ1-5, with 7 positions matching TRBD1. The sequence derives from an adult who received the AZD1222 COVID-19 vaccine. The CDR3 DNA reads TGTGCCAGCTCACCAGCAGGGGGGCCAGGGTATCCCCAGCATTTT. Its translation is CASSPAGGPGYPQHF.